This T cell receptor beta chain was obtained from a study of CD8+CD57+ T cells in acquired aplastic anemia. Study at large: Recorded DNA amounts for sorted CD4+ and CD8+ cells had an average of approximately 3 ug. Study results and limitations: The study identified under 30 CD8+ CDR3 sequences shared by patients and controls.

The use of genomic DNA as template underpinned the TCR beta VDJ and CDR3 profiling. MiXCR was run by TCRdb on the reads, yielding one entry per CDR3 protein. The top ten clones hold over 2% of a sample with approximately 130,000 distinct CDR3 sequences, less than 50% of them seen once. The CDR3 length is 14 residues. CDR1 and CDR2 (germline): WNHNN, SYGVQD (reference sequence). The V and J ends lost 4 bases and 1 base, in that order; junction bases with no gene match: 0. Sequenced patients had shown CD8+CD57+ cell expansion by flow cytometry. None of the patients had been given any therapy when their blood was sampled. Comment on this clonotype: Its specificity is not known.

V gene TRBV10-1 combines with J gene TRBJ2-2, with 7 nucleotides matching TRBD2. This TCR was sampled from a human donor with aplastic anemia. Sequencing was done on a sample of sorted CD4+, CD8+, or CD8+CD57+ T cells (not recorded which) from PBMCs. In nucleotides, the CDR3 is TGCGCCAGCAGTGTAGCGGGGAACACCGGGGAGCTGTTTTTT. Its translation: CASSVAGNTGELFF.